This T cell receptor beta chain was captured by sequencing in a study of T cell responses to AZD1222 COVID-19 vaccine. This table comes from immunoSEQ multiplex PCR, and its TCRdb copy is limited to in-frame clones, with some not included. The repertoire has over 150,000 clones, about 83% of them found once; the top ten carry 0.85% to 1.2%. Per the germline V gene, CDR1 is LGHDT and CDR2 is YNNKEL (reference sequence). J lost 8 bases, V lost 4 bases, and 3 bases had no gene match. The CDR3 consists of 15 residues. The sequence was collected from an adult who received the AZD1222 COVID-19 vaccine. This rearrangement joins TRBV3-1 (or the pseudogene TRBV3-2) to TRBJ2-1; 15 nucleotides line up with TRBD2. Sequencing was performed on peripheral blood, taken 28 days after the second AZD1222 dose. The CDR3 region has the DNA TGTGCCAGCAGCCGAGGACTAGCGGGGGGGCATGAGCAGTTCTTC. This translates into CASSRGLAGGHEQFF.